This TCR beta chain was found in a study of T-cell memory formation after mild COVID-19. Each CDR3 protein gets one entry after TCRdb re-called the 5' RACE reads with MiXCR. The sample holds about 470,000 distinct CDR3 sequences; about 20% are singletons and the top ten take 10% to 15%. V gave up 5 bases and J gave up 0 bases, with 5 bases separating them. This CDR3 contains 13 residues. The material sequenced was PBMCs or a T cell subset sorted from them (not recorded which). This clonotype was obtained from an adult woman who had mild COVID-19 (a few samples of this study predate the infection). Cell type and time point are not known. The chain recombines TRBV12-3 or TRBV12-4 with TRBJ1-3; D uncertain. The CDR3 loop is CASSIHSGNTIYF. The CDR3 nucleotides read TGTGCCAGCAGTATCCACTCTGGAAACACCATATATTTT.